The T cell receptor beta chain under discussion was sequenced for a study of identical twins. Findings of the study overall: Within cord blood, abundant beta clonotypes carried fewer insertions, but memory repertoires showed no such trend. Beta out-of-frame sequences showed weaker excess sharing between twins. Compared with models, monozygotic twins showed more out-of-frame TCR alpha sharing. For out-of-frame alpha sequences shared by twins, low generation probability was in excess.

This clonotype was counted ten times or more. No antigen is known for it. This CDR3 has 18 amino acids. The junction had 7 bases not matched to a gene; V was cut back by 4 bases and J by 0 bases. Germline CDR1 and CDR2: SGHAT and FQNNGV. Via MiXCR, TCRdb re-called the 5' RACE reads, giving one row per CDR3 protein. The data contain approximately 150,000 distinct CDR3 sequences, roughly 3.3% of them singletons. J is TRBJ2-3 and V is TRBV11-2; 13 bases line up with TRBD2. Input material: memory T cells sorted from blood. The sequence was collected from a man between 18 and 29 years old in good health. The CDR3: CASSSRTSGSPSTDTQYF. The DNA of the CDR3 is TGTGCCAGCAGCTCCAGGACTAGCGGGAGCCCTAGCACAGATACGCAGTATTTT.